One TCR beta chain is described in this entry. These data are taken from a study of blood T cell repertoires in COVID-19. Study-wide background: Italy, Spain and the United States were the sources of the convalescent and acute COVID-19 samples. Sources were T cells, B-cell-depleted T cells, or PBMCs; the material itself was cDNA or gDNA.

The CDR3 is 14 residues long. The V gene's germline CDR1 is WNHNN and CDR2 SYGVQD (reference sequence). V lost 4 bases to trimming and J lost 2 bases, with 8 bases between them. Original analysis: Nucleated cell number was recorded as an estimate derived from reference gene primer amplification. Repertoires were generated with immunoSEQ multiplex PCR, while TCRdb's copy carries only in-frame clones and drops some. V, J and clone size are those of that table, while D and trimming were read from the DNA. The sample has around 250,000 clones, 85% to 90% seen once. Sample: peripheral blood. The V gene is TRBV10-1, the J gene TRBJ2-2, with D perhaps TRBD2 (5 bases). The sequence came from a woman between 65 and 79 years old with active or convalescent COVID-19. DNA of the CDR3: TGCGCCAGCAGTGCTGGAGGCAACACCGGGGAGCTGTTTTTT. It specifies CASSAGGNTGELFF.